These T cell receptor beta chains were read from a single sample in a study of blood T cell repertoires in COVID-19. Only in-frame clones appear in the TCRdb table, and some are missing; sequencing was by immunoSEQ multiplex PCR. The sample lists tens of thousands of clones, 92% occurring once. Sequenced: peripheral blood. All receptors derive from a human donor in a cohort sampled during active COVID-19. Both conserved end residues are part of each CDR3. D genes are given only for firm matches. The size entry is marked missing in some rows and otherwise reads once, few, many or a size class.

>once|TRBV3-1/TRBV3-2|TRBJ2-5|TRBD2
TGTGCCAGCAGCCGAACTCCTGGGACTAGCCGCGAGGAGACCCAGTACTTC
CASSRTPGTSREETQYF
>.|TRBV10-2|TRBJ2-2|.
TGCGCCAGCAGTGCACCAGCGGCTAACACCGGGGAGCTGTTTTTT
CASSAPAANTGELFF
>.|TRBV27|TRBJ2-2|TRBD2
TGTGCCAGCAGTTCTGGGACTAGATATGGGGAGCTGTTTTTT
CASSSGTRYGELFF
>.|TRBV7-2|TRBJ2-1|.
TGTGCCAGCAGCTTAGTGGCAGGGAATGAGCAGTTCTTC
CASSLVAGNEQFF
>once|TRBV3-1/TRBV3-2|TRBJ2-1|TRBD2
TGTGCCAGCAGCCATGGGACTAGCGGGAGGGCTGAGCAGTTCTTC
CASSHGTSGRAEQFF
>.|TRBV24-1|TRBJ2-1|.
TGTGCCACCAGTGATCCCAGGGGCGTCTACAATGAGCAGTTCTTC
CATSDPRGVYNEQFF
>once|TRBV3-1/TRBV3-2|TRBJ2-3|TRBD2
TGTGCCAGCAGCCAGGGAGGGACTAGCGGGGGTGGGGATACGCAGTATTTT
CASSQGGTSGGGDTQYF
>.|TRBV3-1/TRBV3-2|TRBJ2-5|TRBD2
TGTGCCAGCAGCCAAGGTATGGCTAGCGGAGGTAGTCGGGCGGAGACCCAGTACTTC
CASSQGMASGGSRAETQYF
>.|TRBV15|TRBJ2-7|TRBD1
TGTGCCACCAGCAGAGATCAAGGACAGGGGCCCACCTACGAGCAGTACTTC
CATSRDQGQGPTYEQYF
>.|TRBV5-1|TRBJ1-2|.
TGCGCCAGCAGCTTGGCGGCGGTACAGGGTAACTATGGCTACACCTTC
CASSLAAVQGNYGYTF
>.|TRBV27|TRBJ1-6|.
TGTGCCAGCAGGAGTCTCGTCGTCCGTTATAATTCACCCCTCCACTTT
CASRSLVVRYNSPLHF
>.|TRBV5-1|TRBJ2-5|TRBD2
TGCGCCAGCAGCTTGGGGGCTAGCGGGCCTTGGGAAGAGACCCAGTACTTC
CASSLGASGPWEETQYF
>.|TRBV4-2|TRBJ2-2|.
TGTGCCAGCAGCCAAGATGGTAGCGCCCGCGTAGGCGGGGAGCTGTTTTTT
CASSQDGSARVGGELFF
>.|TRBV3-1/TRBV3-2|TRBJ1-6|TRBD1
TGTGCCAGCAGCCTGTCCGGGACAGGGAGGAATTCACCCCTCCACTTT
CASSLSGTGRNSPLHF
>few|TRBV29-1|TRBJ2-1|TRBD2
TGCAGCGTTGGGGGAGCGGGGCGGGAGTTGTACAATGAGCAGTTCTTC
CSVGGAGRELYNEQFF
>.|TRBV6-5|TRBJ2-7|.
TGTGCCAGCAGTTACGCAGGCTCCTACGAGCAGTACTTC
CASSYAGSYEQYF
>.|TRBV4-1|TRBJ2-1|TRBD2
TGCGCCAGCAGCCAAGAAGGGACTAGCGGGGGGGCGAATGAGCAGTTCTTC
CASSQEGTSGGANEQFF
>once|TRBV4-3|TRBJ1-2|TRBD1
TGCGCCAGCAGCCACAGGACAGGGTCGAATGGCTACACCTTC
CASSHRTGSNGYTF
>.|TRBV6-2/TRBV6-3|TRBJ2-1|TRBD2
TGTGCCAGCAGCCATGATCCGGGACTAGCGGGCGAGCAGTTCTTC
CASSHDPGLAGEQFF
>.|TRBV4-3|TRBJ1-3|.
TGCGCCAGCAGCCAGAAACTGAGGGGGGAGGGCACCATATATTTT
CASSQKLRGEGTIYF
>.|TRBV30|TRBJ1-1|.
TGTGCCTGGAGTAAGGGGGTGGCTGAAGCTTTCTTT
CAWSKGVAEAFF
>few|TRBV2|TRBJ2-2|.
TGTGCCAGCAGCCAGGACACCGGGGAGCTGTTTTTT
CASSQDTGELFF
>.|TRBV28|TRBJ1-4|.
TGTGCCAGCAGCCCTCAGTTGGGGCCTAGGGAAAAACTGTTTTTT
CASSPQLGPREKLFF
>.|TRBV5-5|TRBJ2-7|.
TGTGCCAGCAGCTTGATGACTCAGGGCTACGAGCAGTACTTC
CASSLMTQGYEQYF
>few|TRBV15|TRBJ1-1|TRBD1
TGTGCCACCAGCAGAGTCGTCAGGGGGTTTTACACTGAAGCTTTCTTT
CATSRVVRGFYTEAFF
>.|TRBV3-1/TRBV3-2|TRBJ2-1|.
TGTGCCAGCAGCCACAATAGGGGGGGGACTCAGCAGTTCTTC
CASSHNRGGTQQFF
>.|TRBV6-5|TRBJ1-2|.
TGTGCCAGCACCGCGCGGGGGTTTGGCTACACCTTC
CASTARGFGYTF
>.|TRBV7-9|TRBJ1-2|.
TGTGCCAGCAGCTTTTCCGGTAACTATGGCTACACCTTC
CASSFSGNYGYTF
>.|TRBV30|TRBJ2-2|.
TGTGCCTGGAGTTCCTTTCGACAGGCCGGGTTAGATAGCGGGGAGCTGTTTTTT
CAWSSFRQAGLDSGELFF
>.|TRBV4-2|TRBJ2-1|TRBD2
TGTGCCAGCAGCCCCGGGACTAGCGGGAGGAGCCCTTCCTACAATGAGCAGTTCTTC
CASSPGTSGRSPSYNEQFF
>.|TRBV9|TRBJ2-3|TRBD2
TGTGCCAGCAGCGTAGGTCCCCCGGCCCGGGGGGGCTCGGATACGCAGTATTTT
CASSVGPPARGGSDTQYF
>.|TRBV27|TRBJ1-1|.
TGTGCCAGCAGCCCTCCCGGACAGAACACTGAAGCTTTCTTT
CASSPPGQNTEAFF
>once|TRBV27|TRBJ1-1|TRBD1
TGTGCCAGCAGTAGGGGACAGACGAACACTGAAGCTTTCTTT
CASSRGQTNTEAFF
>.|TRBV7-2|TRBJ1-2|TRBD1
TGTGCCAGCAGCTCCGCCGGACAGGGAACCTATGGCTACACCTTC
CASSSAGQGTYGYTF
>.|TRBV10-3|TRBJ2-1|TRBD1
TGTGCCATCAGGGGGACAGTATACAATGAGCAGTTCTTC
CAIRGTVYNEQFF
>.|TRBV7-2|TRBJ1-5|TRBD1
TGTGCCAGCAGCCCGGCCGGGACAGGGTCCAATCAGCCCCAGCATTTT
CASSPAGTGSNQPQHF
>.|TRBV19|TRBJ1-2|.
TGTGCCAGTAGTTCGGCTCGAGGGGGCTACACCTTC
CASSSARGGYTF
>.|TRBV7-3|TRBJ2-5|.
TGTGCCAGCAGCTTAACTGGGAGCCGGGAGACCCAGTACTTC
CASSLTGSRETQYF
>.|TRBV5-3|TRBJ1-1|.
TGTGCCAGAAGACCGACAGCGGAGGGCCTGAACACTGAAGCTTTCTTT
CARRPTAEGLNTEAFF
>.|TRBV5-4|TRBJ2-7|TRBD2
TGTGCCAGCAGCTTACTAGCGGGAGCCATGTCTCACGAGCAGTACTTC
CASSLLAGAMSHEQYF
>once|TRBV6-1|TRBJ1-5|.
TGTGCCAGCAGCCCCCCGTTTGATCAGCCCCAGCATTTT
CASSPPFDQPQHF
>once|TRBV9|TRBJ1-1|.
TGTGCCAGCAGCGCGAGGGCCGCCGGTGGAGGTGAAGCTTTCTTT
CASSARAAGGGEAFF
>once|TRBV29-1|TRBJ1-1|.
TGCAGCGTTGCAGGGGTGATGAACACTGAAGCTTTCTTT
CSVAGVMNTEAFF
>.|TRBV5-1|TRBJ2-7|.
TGCGCCAGCATGATCGGGTCAGGGGTCTACGAGCAGTACTTC
CASMIGSGVYEQYF
>.|TRBV19|TRBJ2-3|TRBD2
TGTGCCAGTAGTATGTTTGCGGGGGCAGATACGCAGTATTTT
CASSMFAGADTQYF
>.|TRBV4-3|TRBJ1-4|TRBD1
TGCGCCAGCAGCCAAGATGGTCCCGGGACAGGGGGTGGTGAAAAACTGTTTTTT
CASSQDGPGTGGGEKLFF